These 18 T cell receptor beta chains share one sample of origin, sequenced in a study of OX40 agonist ivuxolimab in advanced cancers. Sequencing was performed with immunoSEQ multiplex PCR; in TCRdb, only in-frame clones are kept and a portion is missing. Of about 64,000 clones in the sample, about 89% are singletons; the top ten hold roughly 5.1%. Sequencing used CD4+ or CD8+ T cells sorted from blood, obtained in a trial of the OX40 agonist ivuxolimab. The source is an adult with an advanced solid tumor such as melanoma, head and neck, liver or kidney cancer.

The rearrangement uses TRBV18 and TRBJ2-5, with 12 bases matching TRBD2. Germline CDR1 reads KGHSH; CDR2 reads LQKENI. This CDR3 comprises 16 residues. The ends lost 3 bases at V and 7 bases at J; junction bases unmatched: 9. CDR3: CASSPQTSGSIGTQYF. For the CDR3, the DNA is TGTGCCAGCTCACCCCAGACTAGCGGGAGCATCGGGACCCAGTACTTC.

The J gene is TRBJ2-1, the V gene TRBV10-1; a possible D gene is TRBD2 (5 bases). CDR3 length: 15 amino acids. The germline V gene encodes CDR1 WNHNN and CDR2 SYGVQD (reference sequence). Trimming took off 3 bases at V and 4 bases at J, with 13 bases between the two ends. The chain's CDR3 is CASSDGGVGYNEQFF. The CDR3 nucleotides read TGCGCCAGCAGTGACGGAGGCGTTGGGTACAATGAGCAGTTCTTC.

The chain employs TRBV5-8 and TRBJ2-3; 15 bases are a match to TRBD2. The V segment lost 1 base and the J segment 0 bases; nucleotides outside the gene matches: 9. Germline lookup yields CDR1 SGHTS and CDR2 YDEGEE. The CDR3 has 20 amino acids. The CDR3 DNA reads TGTGCCAGCAGCTTGATGGGGACTAGCGGGAGGTTATACAGCACAGATACGCAGTATTTT. Its translation: CASSLMGTSGRLYSTDTQYF.

The chain uses TRBV15 and TRBJ2-3; D not certain. The ends were cut back, 0 bases at V and 5 bases at J, with 12 bases in the middle. The germline gives CDR1 LNHNV, CDR2 YYDKDF (reference sequence). This CDR3 is built from 15 residues. As DNA, the CDR3 is TGTGCCACCAGCAGAGATCCGGCCCCGGGAGATACGCAGTATTTT. This translates into CATSRDPAPGDTQYF.

The chain couples TRBV6-5 to TRBJ2-1, with D perhaps matching TRBD2 (5 bases). Germline V gene sequence: CDR1 MNHEY, CDR2 SVGAGI. Trimming took off 6 bases at V and 10 bases at J, with 10 bases between the two ends. The CDR3 covers 11 residues. The CDR3 reads CASRVPGEQFF. The CDR3 DNA follows: TGTGCCAGCAGGGTGCCGGGGGAGCAGTTCTTC.

This chain connects TRBV27 to TRBJ1-3, with D unresolved. Trimming left V 6 bases short and J 4 bases short, with 16 bases between. The CDR3 loop spans 15 amino acids. CDR1 is MNHEY, CDR2 SMNVEV, per germline (reference sequence). For the CDR3, the DNA is TGTGCCAGCAGGCCCAGCCGCCCTGAGGGAAACACCATATATTTT. It encodes CASRPSRPEGNTIYF.

The J gene is TRBJ1-5, the V gene TRBV14; TRBD1 matches at 7 bases. The junction had 11 bases not matched to a gene; V was cut back by 1 base and J by 5 bases. CDR3 size: 17 residues. The germline V gene has CDR1 SGHDN and CDR2 FVKESK. The CDR3 DNA reads as TGTGCCAGCAGCCAAGCAGTTACAGGGGTTTTCCATCAGCCCCAGCATTTT. The encoded protein is CASSQAVTGVFHQPQHF.

The chain links TRBV19 to TRBJ2-6; the match to TRBD1 covers 8 bases. This CDR3 has 15 amino acids. From germline, CDR1 is LNHDA and CDR2 SQIVND (reference sequence). V trimming: 6 bases; J trimming: 5 bases; junction bases outside the gene matches: 6. The DNA for the CDR3 is TGTGCCAGTAGCTTGGACAGGGTTAGGGCCAACGTCCTGACTTTC. Translation gives CASSLDRVRANVLTF.

V usage is TRBV12-5 and J usage is TRBJ2-7, with D possibly TRBD2 on 6 matching bases. The CDR3 runs 15 residues. The germline gives CDR1 LGHNT, CDR2 FRNRAP. The CDR3 nucleotides read TGTGCCACCCAGGAGCCCAGCGGGTTCGGCTACGAGCAGTACTTC. It specifies CATQEPSGFGYEQYF.

The chain links TRBV28 to TRBJ2-7, with TRBD1 matching over 8 bases. Looked up from germline, CDR1 is MDHEN and CDR2 is SYDVKM. With V trimmed by 6 bases and J by 5 bases, 12 bases remained unmatched. The CDR3 runs to 15 residues. CDR3 residues: CASSPPDRVGHEQYF. The CDR3 DNA follows: TGTGCCAGCAGCCCTCCGGACAGGGTTGGGCACGAGCAGTACTTC. Supplemented by reference TRBV28 and TRBJ2-7, the full variable domain reads DVKVTQSSRYLVKRTGEKVFLECVQDMDHENMFWYRQDPGLGLRLIYFSYDVKMKEKGDIPEGYSVSREKKERFSLILESASTNQTSMYLCASSPPDRVGHEQYFGPGTRLTVT.

This clone has only one observation. The chain couples TRBV27 to TRBJ2-5, with D tentatively TRBD2 (7 bases). Germline CDR1 and CDR2: MNHEY and SMNVEV (reference sequence). The CDR3 has 13 amino acids. V lost 7 bases and J 4 bases, leaving 13 bases between the germline ends. CDR3: CASKGGQAETQYF. The DNA for the CDR3 is TGTGCCAGCAAGGGGGGGCAGGCAGAGACCCAGTACTTC.

The CDR3 protein is CATSSLQNQETQYF. CDR3 nucleotides: TGTGCCACCAGCAGCCTCCAGAACCAAGAGACCCAGTACTTC. The chain employs TRBV15 and TRBJ2-5, with no clear D. V dropped 3 bases and J dropped 0 bases, with 8 bases sitting between them. The CDR3 sequence is 14 residues long. The V gene's germline CDR1 is LNHNV and CDR2 YYDKDF (reference sequence).

This chain joins TRBV10-1 and TRBJ2-3; the D is unclear. CDR1 and CDR2 (germline): WNHNN, SYGVQD (reference sequence). V lost 5 bases and J 1 base, leaving 10 bases between the germline ends. The CDR3 has 14 residues. In DNA, the CDR3 is TGCGCCAGCAGTAGCGTCTCGGGCACAGATACGCAGTATTTT. It translates to CASSSVSGTDTQYF.

This sequence joins TRBV18 and TRBJ2-7; possible D gene TRBD1, 5 bases. The CDR3 contains 15 residues. V gave up 4 bases and J gave up 3 bases, with 16 bases separating them. In germline, CDR1 is KGHSH, CDR2 LQKENI. CDR3 protein: CASSQYPGPGYEQYF. For the CDR3, the DNA is TGTGCCAGCTCACAATACCCAGGGCCGGGCTACGAGCAGTACTTC.

This chain links TRBV5-8 with TRBJ2-2; no reliable D call. The CDR3 runs to 16 residues. V was cut by 4 bases and J by 4 bases, with 17 bases left in between. From germline, CDR1 is SGHTS and CDR2 YDEGEE. Here the CDR3 DNA reads TGTGCCAGCAGCCCTGGGTCCAGGTCGCGCACCGGGGAGCTGTTTTTT. It specifies CASSPGSRSRTGELFF.

The V gene is TRBV28, the J gene TRBJ1-5, with 7 nucleotides matching TRBD1. This CDR3 is 13 amino acids long. The germline V gene encodes CDR1 MDHEN and CDR2 SYDVKM. V dropped 10 bases and J dropped 3; count of bases not matched to a gene: 6. Here the CDR3 DNA reads TGTGCCACCCGGGGACAGTCCAATCAGCCCCAGCATTTT. Protein sequence: CATRGQSNQPQHF.

The chain combines TRBV7-3 with TRBJ2-3; 11 positions match TRBD2. V lost 5 bases to trimming and J lost 6 bases; unmatched junction nucleotides: 7. This CDR3 has 15 residues. From germline, CDR1 is SGHTA and CDR2 FQGTGA. This chain's CDR3 is CASSAGLAALDTQYF. The CDR3 region has the DNA TGTGCCAGCAGCGCGGGACTAGCGGCCCTCGATACGCAGTATTTT.

This chain links TRBV7-2 with TRBJ1-2; no definite D call. CDR3 size: 16 residues. The V and J ends lost 0 bases and 9 bases respectively, with 20 bases between them. The germline gives CDR1 SGHTA, CDR2 FQGNSA. The CDR3 DNA follows: TGTGCCAGCAGCTTAGCGGACCCGAGTTTCCCGCTTAGCTACACCTTC. Protein product: CASSLADPSFPLSYTF.